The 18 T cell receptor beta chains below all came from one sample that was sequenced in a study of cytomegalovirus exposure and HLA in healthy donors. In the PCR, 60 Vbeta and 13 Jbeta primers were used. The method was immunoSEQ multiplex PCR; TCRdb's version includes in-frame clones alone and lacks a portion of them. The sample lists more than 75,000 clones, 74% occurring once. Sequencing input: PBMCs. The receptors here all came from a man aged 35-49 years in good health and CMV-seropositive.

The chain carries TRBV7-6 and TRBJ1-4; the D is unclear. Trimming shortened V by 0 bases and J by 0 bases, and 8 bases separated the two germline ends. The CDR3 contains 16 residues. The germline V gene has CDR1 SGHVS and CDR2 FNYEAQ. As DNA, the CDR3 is TGTGCCAGCAGCTTAGCAGGCAGCGCAACTAATGAAAAACTGTTTTTT. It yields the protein CASSLAGSATNEKLFF.

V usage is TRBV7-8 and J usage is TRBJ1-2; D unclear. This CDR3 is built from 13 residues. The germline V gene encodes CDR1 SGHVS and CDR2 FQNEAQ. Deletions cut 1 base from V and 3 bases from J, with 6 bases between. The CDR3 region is CASSLVSDYGYTF. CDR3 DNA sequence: TGTGCCAGCAGCTTAGTTTCGGACTATGGCTACACCTTC.

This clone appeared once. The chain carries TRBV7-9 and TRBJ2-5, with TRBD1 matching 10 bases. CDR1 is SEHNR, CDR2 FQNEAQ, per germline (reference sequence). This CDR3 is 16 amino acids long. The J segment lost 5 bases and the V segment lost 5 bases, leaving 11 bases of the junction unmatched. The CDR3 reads CASSTRQGADLETQYF. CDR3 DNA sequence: TGTGCCAGCAGCACGAGACAGGGGGCGGATTTGGAGACCCAGTACTTC.

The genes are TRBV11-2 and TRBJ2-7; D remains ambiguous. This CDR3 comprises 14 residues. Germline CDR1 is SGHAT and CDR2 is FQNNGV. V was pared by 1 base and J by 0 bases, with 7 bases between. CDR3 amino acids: CASSLGASSYEQYF. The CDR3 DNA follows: TGTGCCAGCAGCTTAGGGGCCAGCTCCTACGAGCAGTACTTC.

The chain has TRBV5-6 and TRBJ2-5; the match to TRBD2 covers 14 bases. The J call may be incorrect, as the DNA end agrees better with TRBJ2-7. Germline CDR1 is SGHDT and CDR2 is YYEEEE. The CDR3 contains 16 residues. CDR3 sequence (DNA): TGTGCCAGCAGCCCCCGGACTAGCGGGGGGACCTACGAGCAGTACTTC. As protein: CASSPRTSGGTYEQYF.

CDR3 amino acids: CASSADGAATEAFF. The CDR3 nucleotides read TGTGCCAGCAGTGCCGATGGGGCGGCCACTGAAGCTTTCTTT. V is TRBV2 and J is TRBJ1-1; TRBD1 is a possible D gene (5 bases). The CDR3 is 14 amino acids. Trimming removed 4 bases at V and 4 bases at J, with 13 bases between. Germline lookup yields CDR1 SNHLY and CDR2 FYNNEI.

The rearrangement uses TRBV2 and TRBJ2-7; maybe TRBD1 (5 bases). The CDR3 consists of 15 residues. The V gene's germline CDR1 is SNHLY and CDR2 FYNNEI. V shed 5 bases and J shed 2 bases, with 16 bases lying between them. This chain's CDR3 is CASSPERTRAYEQYF. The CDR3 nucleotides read TGTGCCAGCAGTCCCGAACGGACCAGGGCCTACGAGCAGTACTTC.

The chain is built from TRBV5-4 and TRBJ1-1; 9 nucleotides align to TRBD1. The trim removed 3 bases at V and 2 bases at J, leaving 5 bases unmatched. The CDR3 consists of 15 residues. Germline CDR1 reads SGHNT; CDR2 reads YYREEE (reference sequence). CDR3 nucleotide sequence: TGTGCCAGCAGCTGGGGGACAGGGTCTAACACTGAAGCTTTCTTT. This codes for CASSWGTGSNTEAFF.

In DNA, the CDR3 is TGTGCCAGCAGTTTGAGGCGGGGGCAAGGCTACACCTTC. Its translation: CASSLRRGQGYTF. This chain connects TRBV28 to TRBJ1-2, with TRBD1 as a possible D gene (6 bases). Trimming cost V 3 bases and J 8 bases, with 13 bases left between them. The CDR3 runs 13 residues. CDR1 is MDHEN, CDR2 SYDVKM, per germline.

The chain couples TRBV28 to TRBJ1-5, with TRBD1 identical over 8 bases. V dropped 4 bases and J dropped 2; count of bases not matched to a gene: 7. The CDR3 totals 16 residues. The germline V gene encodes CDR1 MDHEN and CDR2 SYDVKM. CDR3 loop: CASSSYRGSGNQPQHF. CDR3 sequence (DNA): TGTGCCAGCAGTTCTTACAGGGGGTCGGGCAATCAGCCCCAGCATTTT.

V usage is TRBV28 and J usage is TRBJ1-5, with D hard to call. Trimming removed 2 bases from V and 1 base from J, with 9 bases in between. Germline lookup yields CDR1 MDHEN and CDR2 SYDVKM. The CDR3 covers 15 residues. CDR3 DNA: TGTGCCAGCAGTTTACAAGGGAGAAGCAATCAGCCCCAGCATTTT. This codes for CASSLQGRSNQPQHF. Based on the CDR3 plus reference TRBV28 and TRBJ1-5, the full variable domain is DVKVTQSSRYLVKRTGEKVFLECVQDMDHENMFWYRQDPGLGLRLIYFSYDVKMKEKGDIPEGYSVSREKKERFSLILESASTNQTSMYLCASSLQGRSNQPQHFGDGTRLSIL.

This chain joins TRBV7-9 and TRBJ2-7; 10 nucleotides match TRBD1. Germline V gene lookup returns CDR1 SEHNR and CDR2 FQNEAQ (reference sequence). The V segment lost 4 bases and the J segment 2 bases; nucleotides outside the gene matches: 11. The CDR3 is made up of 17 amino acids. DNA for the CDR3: TGTGCCAGCAGCTGGTTAGGGACAGGGGAAAGGACCTACGAGCAGTACTTC. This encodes CASSWLGTGERTYEQYF. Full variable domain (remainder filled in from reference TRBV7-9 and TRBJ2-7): DTGVSQNPRHKITKRGQNVTFRCDPISEHNRLYWYRQTLGQGPEFLTYFQNEAQLEKSRLLSDRFSAERPKGSFSTLEIQRTEQGDSAMYLCASSWLGTGERTYEQYFGPGTRLTVT.

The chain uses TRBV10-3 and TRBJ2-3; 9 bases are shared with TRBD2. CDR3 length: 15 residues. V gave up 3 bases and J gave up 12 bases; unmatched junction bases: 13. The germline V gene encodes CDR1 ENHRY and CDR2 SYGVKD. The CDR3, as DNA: TGTGCCATCAGTGAAGGGAGCGGGGGGCCCCCCGCACAGTATTTT. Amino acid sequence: CAISEGSGGPPAQYF.

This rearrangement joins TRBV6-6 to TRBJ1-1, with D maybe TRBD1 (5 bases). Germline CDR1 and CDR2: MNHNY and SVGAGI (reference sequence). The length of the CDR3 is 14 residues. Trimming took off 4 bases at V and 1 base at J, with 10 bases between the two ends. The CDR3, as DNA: TGTGCCAGCAGTTGGGAGGGGAGGAACACTGAAGCTTTCTTT. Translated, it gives CASSWEGRNTEAFF.

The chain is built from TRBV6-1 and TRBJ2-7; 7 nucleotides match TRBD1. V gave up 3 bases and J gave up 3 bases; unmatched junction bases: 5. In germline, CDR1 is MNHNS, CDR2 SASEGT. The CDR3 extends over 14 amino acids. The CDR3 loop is CASSERTGLYEQYF. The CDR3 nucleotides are TGTGCCAGCAGTGAGAGGACAGGCCTCTACGAGCAGTACTTC.

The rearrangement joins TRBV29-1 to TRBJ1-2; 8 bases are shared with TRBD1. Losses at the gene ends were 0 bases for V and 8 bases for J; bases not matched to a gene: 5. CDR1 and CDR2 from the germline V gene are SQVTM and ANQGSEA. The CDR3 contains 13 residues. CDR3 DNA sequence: TGCAGCGTTGAAGATGACAGGGGAGGGGGCTACACCTTC. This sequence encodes CSVEDDRGGGYTF.

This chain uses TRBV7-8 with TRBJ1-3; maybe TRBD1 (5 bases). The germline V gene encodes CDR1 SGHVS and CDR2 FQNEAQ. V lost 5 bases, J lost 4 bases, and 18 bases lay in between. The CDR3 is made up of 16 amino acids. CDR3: CASSPRGGGEGNTIYF. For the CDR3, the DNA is TGTGCCAGCAGCCCCCGCGGGGGAGGGGAGGGAAACACCATATATTTT. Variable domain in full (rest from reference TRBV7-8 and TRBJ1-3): GAGVSQSPRYKVAKRGQDVALRCDPISGHVSLFWYQQALGQGPEFLTYFQNEAQLDKSGLPSDRFFAERPEGSVSTLKIQRTQQEDSAVYLCASSPRGGGEGNTIYFGEGSWLTVV.

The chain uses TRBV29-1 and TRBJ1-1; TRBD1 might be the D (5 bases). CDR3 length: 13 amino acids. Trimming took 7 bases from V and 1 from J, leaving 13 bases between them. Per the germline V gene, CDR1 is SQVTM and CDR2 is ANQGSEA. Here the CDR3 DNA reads TGCAGCGGGGGGGACGGATGGAACACTGAAGCTTTCTTT. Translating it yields CSGGDGWNTEAFF.